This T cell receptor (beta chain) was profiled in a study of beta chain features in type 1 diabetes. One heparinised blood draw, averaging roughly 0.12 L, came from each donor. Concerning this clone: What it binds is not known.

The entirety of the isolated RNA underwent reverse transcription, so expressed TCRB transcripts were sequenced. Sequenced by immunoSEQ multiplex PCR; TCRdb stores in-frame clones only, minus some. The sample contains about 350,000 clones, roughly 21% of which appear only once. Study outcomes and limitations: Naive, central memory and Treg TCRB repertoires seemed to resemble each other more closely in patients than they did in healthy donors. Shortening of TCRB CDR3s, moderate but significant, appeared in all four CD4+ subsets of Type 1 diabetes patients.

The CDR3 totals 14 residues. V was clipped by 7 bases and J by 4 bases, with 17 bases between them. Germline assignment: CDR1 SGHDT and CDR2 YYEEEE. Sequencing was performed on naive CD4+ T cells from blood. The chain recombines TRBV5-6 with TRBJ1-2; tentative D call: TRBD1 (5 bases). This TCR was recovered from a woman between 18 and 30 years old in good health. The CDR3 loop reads CASGGDGRGYGYTF. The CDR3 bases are TGTGCCAGCGGAGGTGACGGGAGGGGCTATGGCTACACCTTC.